This T cell receptor (beta chain) emerged from a study of neurological immune-mediated disorders (dated by TCRdb to between 2019 and 2020). Regarding the research as a whole: The study compared peripheral blood TCR-beta repertoires of HTLV-I-associated myelopathy (HAM/TSP) patients, multiple sclerosis patients and healthy controls using UMI-based sequencing. The approximately 110 TCR-beta libraries included longitudinal samples, technical triplicates and paired sorted CD4+ and CD8+ T-cell subsets alongside PBMC samples. The cohort comprised 68 subjects: roughly 15 HAM/TSP patients, 34 multiple sclerosis patients and approximately 20 healthy controls. Paper-wide results and their limitations: TCR clonal expansion was highest in HAM/TSP patients and lowest in MS patients, with MS patients falling below even healthy controls. No identical CDR3 amino acid sequences were found to be shared among expanded clones across subjects, suggesting that TCR-beta repertoires were private in all groups.

V trim: 4 bases; J trim: 7 bases; unmatched bases: 9. From the cysteine through the phenylalanine, the CDR3 covers 15 amino acids. Just the 45-base CDR3 DNA is kept, in frame starting at base 1. The germline V gene encodes CDR1 MDHEN and CDR2 SYDVKM. cDNA was synthesized by template-switch 5'RACE using a primer carrying a 10-nucleotide random unique molecular identifier by which each TCR transcript was tagged. Every sequencing run covered 15-18 subjects and yielded more than 170 million TCR-beta sequences. The RNeasy kit was used to extract total RNA. Using the KAPA Real-time Library Amplification kit, TCR-beta VDJ regions were amplified with primers for the TCR constant region and the 5'RACE anchor. Sample indexes and Illumina adaptors were added in a first PCR, after which library yield was increased in a second PCR. After Ampure bead purification, the roughly 650 bp TCR product was size-selected on a 2% E-gel SizeSelection system. Before pooling, library quality was assessed on a Bioanalyzer, concentration was determined with Qubit, and library quantification was performed with the Kapa Library Quantification kit. Libraries were sequenced paired-end 2 x 150 bp on an Illumina HiSeq 2500. To increase sequence diversity, roughly 24-32% phiX was spiked into each library pool. The authors processed their data as follows. The UMI-based MiGEC pipeline processed quality-filtered reads and removed over 80% of raw TCR sequences during error correction. IMGT germline references were used for aligning VDJ genes, and each clonotype was defined as a unique CDR3 amino acid sequence together with its V-J genes. Clonal expansion, Shannon diversity, and CDR3 relatedness (CalcPairwiseDistances, ClusterSamples) were evaluated with VDJtools, and phylogenetic trees were built with CLCbio workbench. Expanded clones were defined as having at least 8 unique UMIs, based on coefficient-of-variation modelling across technical triplicates. TCRdb reworked the public reads: Q25 trimming with fastp, MiXCR clone assembly, productive beta chains retained. For every CDR3 protein sequence, its rows merge into one entry that carries the most common genes and DNA. TCRdb's processing, not the study's, gives the V and J calls here. In this sample the table shows about 59,000 distinct CDR3 sequences, about 13% of which occur a single time. Jointly, the top ten make up around a tenth of the sample.

This clonotype was detected ten times or more. This clone's antigen is unknown. Per-base qualities were not stored, and no clone one base away is much larger. Unsorted PBMC libraries were generated from 2 million PBMCs stored in RNAlater at -80 °C until RNA extraction. PBMCs were separated from peripheral blood using Ficoll-Hypaque density gradient centrifugation and then cryopreserved in liquid nitrogen. The V gene is TRBV28 and the J gene is TRBJ2-7, and TRBD1 aligns with 11 junction nucleotides. This clonotype was sampled from a woman in her sixties with HTLV-1-associated myelopathy (HAM/TSP). The specimen was PBMCs. The DNA sequence reads TGTGCCAGCAGTTCGTTGGGACAGGGGGTACGGGAGCAGTACTTC. It is translated as CASSSLGQGVREQYF.